A selection of T cell receptor beta chains follows, all from one sample in a study of T cells in Graves' hyperthyroidism and ophthalmopathy. TCRdb reprocessed the multiplex PCR reads with MiXCR, giving one entry per CDR3 protein. The top ten clones hold 3.7% of a sample with approximately 400,000 distinct CDR3 sequences, about 18% of them seen once. The sample consisted of blood. The receptors come from a woman under 30 with Graves' hyperthyroidism. Each CDR3 is given with its conserved first and last residue. A D gene is named only where the DNA matches it firmly. The listing skips clone size in some rows; elsewhere it reads once, few, many or a size class.

j_gene	d_gene	v_gene	abundance	CDR3nt	CDR3aa
TRBJ2-7	.	TRBV18	.	TGTGCCAGCTCACCACCTTCTTCGCGATACGAGCAGTACTTC	CASSPPSSRYEQYF
TRBJ1-1	.	TRBV7-9	many	TGTGCCAGCAGCTCCCCGTGGTCTTTTAACACTGAAGCTTTCTTT	CASSSPWSFNTEAFF
TRBJ1-5	.	TRBV20-1	many	TGCAGTGCTAAAACTGGGCCAGGAATTGGGCAGCCCCAGCATTTT	CSAKTGPGIGQPQHF
TRBJ1-5	.	TRBV29-1	many	TGCAGCGTGGGTACAGGAGGTCGTCAGCCCCAGCATTTT	CSVGTGGRQPQHF
TRBJ1-6	TRBD1	TRBV18	once	TGTGCCAGCTCACCCTGGACAGGGGCTAATTCACCCCTCCACTTT	CASSPWTGANSPLHF
TRBJ1-4	TRBD1	TRBV6-1	many	TGTGCCAGCAGTGATGGGACAGGGACTTCGGAAAAACTGTTTTTT	CASSDGTGTSEKLFF
TRBJ2-2	.	TRBV7-8	.	TGTGCCAGCAGCTTTTTCGACAGTATAACCGGGGAGCTGTTTTTT	CASSFFDSITGELFF
TRBJ1-2	TRBD1	TRBV13	many	TGTGCCAGCAGCTTAGCAGGGGGCGTAGGCTACACCTTC	CASSLAGGVGYTF
TRBJ1-6	.	TRBV3-1	few	TGTGCCAGCAGCCAAGAGGGGACATTTAATTCACCCCTCCACTTT	CASSQEGTFNSPLHF
TRBJ2-7	TRBD2	TRBV6-1	many	TGTGCCAGCAGTGCCCAGCGGGACCTCTACGAGCAGTACTTC	CASSAQRDLYEQYF
TRBJ1-2	.	TRBV4-3	once	TGCGCCAGCAGCCAAGAGGACGGTTTCTTAAGTGGTTGGGGCTACACCTTC	CASSQEDGFLSGWGYTF
TRBJ1-2	.	TRBV24-1	many	TGTGCCACCAGTGCGGGACACCACCCTAACTATGGCTACACCTTC	CATSAGHHPNYGYTF
TRBJ1-1	.	TRBV10-2	.	TGCGCCAGCTGTAGCCAAGTGAACACTGAAGCTTTCTTT	CASCSQVNTEAFF
TRBJ2-7	TRBD1	TRBV27	many	TGTGCCAGCAGTCGACAGGGGAGCTCCTACGAGCAGTACTTC	CASSRQGSSYEQYF
TRBJ2-4	.	TRBV6-5	many	TGTGCCAGCAGTTACTCTTGGACAGTAGCCAAAAACATTAAGTACTTC	CASSYSWTVAKNIKYF
TRBJ1-2	.	TRBV5-1	few	TGCGCCAGCAGCTTGCGGGCGGACCCCTATGGCTACACCTTC	CASSLRADPYGYTF
TRBJ1-3	TRBD1	TRBV18	many	TGTGCCAGCTCACCCGGACAGGTCCGTGGAAACACCATATATTTT	CASSPGQVRGNTIYF
TRBJ2-5	.	TRBV3-1	many	TGTGCCAGCAGCGCCCGACGGTTCCAAGAGACCCAGTACTTC	CASSARRFQETQYF
TRBJ1-5	.	TRBV12-3/TRBV12-4	many	TGTGCCAGCAGTTTCCGGGGAATCAATCAGCCCCAGCATTTT	CASSFRGINQPQHF